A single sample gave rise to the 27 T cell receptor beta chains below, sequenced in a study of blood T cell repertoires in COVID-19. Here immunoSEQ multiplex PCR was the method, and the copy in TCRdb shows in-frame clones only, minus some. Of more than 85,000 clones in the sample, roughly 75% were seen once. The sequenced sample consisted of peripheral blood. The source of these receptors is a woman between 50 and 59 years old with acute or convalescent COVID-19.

The CDR3 here is CASSLGGHSGNTIYF. CDR3 bases: TGTGCCAGCAGCTTGGGGGGCCACTCTGGAAACACCATATATTTT. The gene calls are TRBV5-5 and TRBJ1-3, with a possible D match to TRBD1 (5 bases). Trimming stripped 0 bases from V and 0 bases from J, with 7 bases between. This CDR3 spans 15 amino acids. Germline values: CDR1 SGHKS, CDR2 YYEKEE (reference sequence).

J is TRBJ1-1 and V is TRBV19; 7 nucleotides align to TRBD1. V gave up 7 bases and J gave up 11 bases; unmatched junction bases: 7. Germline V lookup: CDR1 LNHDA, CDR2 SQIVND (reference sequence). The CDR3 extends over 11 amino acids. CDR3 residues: CASTVTGLAFF. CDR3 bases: TGTGCCAGTACCGTGACAGGGTTGGCTTTCTTT.

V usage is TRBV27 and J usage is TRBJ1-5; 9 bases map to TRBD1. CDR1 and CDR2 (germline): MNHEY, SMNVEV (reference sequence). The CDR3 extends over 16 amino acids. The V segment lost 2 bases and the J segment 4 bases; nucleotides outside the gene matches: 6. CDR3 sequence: CASSLTWTGENQPQHF. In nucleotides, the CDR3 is TGTGCCAGCAGTTTAACGTGGACAGGGGAGAATCAGCCCCAGCATTTT.

The CDR3 DNA reads as TGTGCCAGCAGCTTTGGACAGCTAGCCAAAAACATTCAGTACTTC. It codes for CASSFGQLAKNIQYF. The rearrangement links TRBV11-2 to TRBJ2-4; possibly TRBD1 for D (6 bases). This CDR3 spans 15 amino acids. Trimming took off 3 bases at V and 0 bases at J, with 9 bases between the two ends. Germline V gene data show CDR1 as SGHAT and CDR2 as FQNNGV.

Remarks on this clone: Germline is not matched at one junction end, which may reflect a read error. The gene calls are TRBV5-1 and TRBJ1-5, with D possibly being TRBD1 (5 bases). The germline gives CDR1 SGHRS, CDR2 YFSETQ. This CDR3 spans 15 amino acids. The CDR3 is CASGLGGARNQPQHF. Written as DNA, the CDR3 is TGCGCCAGCGGCTTGGGGGGAGCTCGCAATCAGCCCCAGCATTTT.

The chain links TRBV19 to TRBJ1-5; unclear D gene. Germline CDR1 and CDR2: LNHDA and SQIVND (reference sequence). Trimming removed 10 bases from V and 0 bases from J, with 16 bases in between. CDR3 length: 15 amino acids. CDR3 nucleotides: TGTGCCACCCAGACCACAGCTTATAGCAATCAGCCCCAGCATTTT. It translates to CATQTTAYSNQPQHF.

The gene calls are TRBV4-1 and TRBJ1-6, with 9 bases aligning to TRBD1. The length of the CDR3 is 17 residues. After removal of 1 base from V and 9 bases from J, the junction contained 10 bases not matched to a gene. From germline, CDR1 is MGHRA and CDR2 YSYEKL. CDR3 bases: TGCGCCAGCAGCCAAGCCACAGGGGGCCCGCGGGGTTCACCCCTCCACTTT. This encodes CASSQATGGPRGSPLHF.

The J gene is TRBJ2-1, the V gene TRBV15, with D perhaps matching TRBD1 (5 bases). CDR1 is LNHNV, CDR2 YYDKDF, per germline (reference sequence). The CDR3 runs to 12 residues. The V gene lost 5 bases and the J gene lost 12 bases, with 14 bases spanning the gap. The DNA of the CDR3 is TGTGCCACCAGCTATGGGGCTACCGTGCAGTTCTTC. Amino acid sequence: CATSYGATVQFF.

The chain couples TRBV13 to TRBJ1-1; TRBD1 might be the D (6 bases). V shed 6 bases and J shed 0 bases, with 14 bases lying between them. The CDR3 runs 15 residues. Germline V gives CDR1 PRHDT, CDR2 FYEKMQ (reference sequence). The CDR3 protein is CASSNRAEMNTEAFF. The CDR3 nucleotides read TGTGCCAGCAGTAACAGGGCGGAGATGAACACTGAAGCTTTCTTT.

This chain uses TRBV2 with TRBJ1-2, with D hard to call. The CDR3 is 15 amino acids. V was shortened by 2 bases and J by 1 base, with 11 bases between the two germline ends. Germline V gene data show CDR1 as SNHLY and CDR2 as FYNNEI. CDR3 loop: CASSEMRALNYGYTF. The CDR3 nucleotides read TGTGCCAGCAGTGAAATGAGGGCGCTTAACTATGGCTACACCTTC.

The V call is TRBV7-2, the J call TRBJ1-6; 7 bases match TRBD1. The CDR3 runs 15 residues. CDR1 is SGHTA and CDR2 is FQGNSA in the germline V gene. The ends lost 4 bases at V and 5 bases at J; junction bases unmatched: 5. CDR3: CASSWRDSNNSPLHF. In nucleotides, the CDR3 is TGTGCCAGCAGCTGGAGGGACAGTAATAATTCACCCCTCCACTTT.

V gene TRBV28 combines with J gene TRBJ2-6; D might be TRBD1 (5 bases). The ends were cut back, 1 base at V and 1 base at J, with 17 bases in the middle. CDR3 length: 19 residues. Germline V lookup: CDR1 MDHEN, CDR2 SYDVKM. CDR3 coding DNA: TGTGCCAGCAGTTTATCCGCTGGGGCAGCCTTTTCTGGGGCCAACGTCCTGACTTTC. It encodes CASSLSAGAAFSGANVLTF. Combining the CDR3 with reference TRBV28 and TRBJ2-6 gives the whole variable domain DVKVTQSSRYLVKRTGEKVFLECVQDMDHENMFWYRQDPGLGLRLIYFSYDVKMKEKGDIPEGYSVSREKKERFSLILESASTNQTSMYLCASSLSAGAAFSGANVLTFGAGSRLTVL.

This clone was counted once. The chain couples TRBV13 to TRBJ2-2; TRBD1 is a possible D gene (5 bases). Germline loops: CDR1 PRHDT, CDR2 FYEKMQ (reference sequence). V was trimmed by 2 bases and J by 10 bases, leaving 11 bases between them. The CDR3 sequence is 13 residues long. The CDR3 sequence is CASSLLTDAELFF. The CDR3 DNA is TGTGCCAGCAGCTTACTGACAGATGCGGAGCTGTTTTTT.

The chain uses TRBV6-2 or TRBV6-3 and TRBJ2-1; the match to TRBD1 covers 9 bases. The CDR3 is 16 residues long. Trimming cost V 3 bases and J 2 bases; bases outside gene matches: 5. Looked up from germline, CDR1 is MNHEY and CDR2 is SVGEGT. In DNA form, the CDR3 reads TGTGCCAGCAGTTATGGGACAGGGACGCCCTACAATGAGCAGTTCTTC. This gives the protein CASSYGTGTPYNEQFF.

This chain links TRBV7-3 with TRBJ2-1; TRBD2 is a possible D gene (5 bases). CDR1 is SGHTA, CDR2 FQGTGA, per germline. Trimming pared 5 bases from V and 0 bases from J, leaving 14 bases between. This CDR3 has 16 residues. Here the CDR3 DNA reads TGTGCCAGCAGCCTTGTACCGGGGAACTCCTACAATGAGCAGTTCTTC. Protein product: CASSLVPGNSYNEQFF.

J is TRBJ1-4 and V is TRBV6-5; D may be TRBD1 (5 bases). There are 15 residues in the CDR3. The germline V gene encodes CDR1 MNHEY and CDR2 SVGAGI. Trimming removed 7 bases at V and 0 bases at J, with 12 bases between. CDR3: CASTAGPATNEKLFF. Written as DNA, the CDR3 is TGTGCCAGCACGGCGGGACCCGCAACTAATGAAAAACTGTTTTTT.

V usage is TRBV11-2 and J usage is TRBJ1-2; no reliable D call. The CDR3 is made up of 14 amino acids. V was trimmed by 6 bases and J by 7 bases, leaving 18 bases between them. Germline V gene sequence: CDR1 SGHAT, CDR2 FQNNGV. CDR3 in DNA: TGTGCCAGCAGTACCCCCATGTTAGCGGGTGGCTACACCTTC. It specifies CASSTPMLAGGYTF. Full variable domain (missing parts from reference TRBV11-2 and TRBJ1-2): EAGVAQSPRYKIIEKRQSVAFWCNPISGHATLYWYQQILGQGPKLLIQFQNNGVVDDSQLPKDRFSAERLKGVDSTLKIQPAKLEDSAVYLCASSTPMLAGGYTFGSGTRLTVV.

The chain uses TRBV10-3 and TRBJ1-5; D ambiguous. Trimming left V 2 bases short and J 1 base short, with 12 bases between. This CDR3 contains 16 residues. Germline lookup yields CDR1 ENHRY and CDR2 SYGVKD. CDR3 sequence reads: CAISEEEGFSNQPQHF. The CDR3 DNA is TGTGCCATCAGTGAGGAAGAGGGTTTCAGCAATCAGCCCCAGCATTTT.

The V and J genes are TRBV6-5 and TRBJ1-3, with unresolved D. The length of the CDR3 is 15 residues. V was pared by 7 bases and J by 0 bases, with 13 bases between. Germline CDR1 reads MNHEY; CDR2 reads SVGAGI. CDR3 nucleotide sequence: TGTGCCAGCACCCAGGACTTGAACTCTGGAAACACCATATATTTT. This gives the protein CASTQDLNSGNTIYF.

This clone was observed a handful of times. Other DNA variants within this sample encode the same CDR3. The DNA for the CDR3 is TGTGCCAGCAGGCGACAGGGTAACTATGGCTACACCTTC. Residues: CASRRQGNYGYTF. This chain uses TRBV6-5 with TRBJ1-2; 7 nucleotides match TRBD1. The J segment lost 1 base and the V segment lost 6 bases, leaving 2 bases of the junction unmatched. CDR3 size: 13 residues. Germline lookup yields CDR1 MNHEY and CDR2 SVGAGI.

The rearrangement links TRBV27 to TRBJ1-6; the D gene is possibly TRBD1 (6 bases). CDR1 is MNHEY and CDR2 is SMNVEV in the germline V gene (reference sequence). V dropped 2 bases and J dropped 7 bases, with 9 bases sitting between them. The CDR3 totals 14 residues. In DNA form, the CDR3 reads TGTGCCAGCAGTTTACGCCAGGGGAATTCACCCCTCCACTTT. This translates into CASSLRQGNSPLHF.

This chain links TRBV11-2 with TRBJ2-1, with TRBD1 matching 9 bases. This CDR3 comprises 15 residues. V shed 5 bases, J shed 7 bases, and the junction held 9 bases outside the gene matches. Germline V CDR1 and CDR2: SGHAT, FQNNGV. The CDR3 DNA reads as TGTGCCAGCAGCCCAAGGACAGGGGTTGGTAATGAGCAGTTCTTC. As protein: CASSPRTGVGNEQFF.

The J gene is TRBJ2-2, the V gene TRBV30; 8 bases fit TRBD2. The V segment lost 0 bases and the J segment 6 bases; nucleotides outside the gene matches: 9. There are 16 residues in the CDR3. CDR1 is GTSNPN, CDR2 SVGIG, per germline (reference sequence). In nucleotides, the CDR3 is TGTGCCTGGAGTGTAAGTCGCGGGGGGCCGGCCGGGGAGCTGTTTTTT. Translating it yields CAWSVSRGGPAGELFF.

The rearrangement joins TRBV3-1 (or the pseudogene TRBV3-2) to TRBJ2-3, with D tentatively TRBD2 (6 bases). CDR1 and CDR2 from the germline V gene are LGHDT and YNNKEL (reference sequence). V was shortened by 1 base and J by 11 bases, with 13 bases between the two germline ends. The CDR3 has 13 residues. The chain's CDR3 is CASSQVGGTQQYF. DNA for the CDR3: TGTGCCAGCAGCCAAGTAGGCGGGACTCAGCAGTATTTT.

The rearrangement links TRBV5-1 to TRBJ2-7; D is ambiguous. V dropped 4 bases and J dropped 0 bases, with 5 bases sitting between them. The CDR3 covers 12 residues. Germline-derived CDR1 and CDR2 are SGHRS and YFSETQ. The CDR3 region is CASSHTSYEQYF. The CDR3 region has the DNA TGCGCCAGCAGCCACACCTCCTACGAGCAGTACTTC.

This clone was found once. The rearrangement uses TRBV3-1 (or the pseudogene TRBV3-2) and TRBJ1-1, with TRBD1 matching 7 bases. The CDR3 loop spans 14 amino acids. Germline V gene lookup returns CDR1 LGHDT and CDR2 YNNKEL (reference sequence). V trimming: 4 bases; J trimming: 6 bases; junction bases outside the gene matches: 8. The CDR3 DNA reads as TGTGCCAGCAGCCTGACAGGGAAAAGGGCTGAAGCTTTCTTT. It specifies CASSLTGKRAEAFF.

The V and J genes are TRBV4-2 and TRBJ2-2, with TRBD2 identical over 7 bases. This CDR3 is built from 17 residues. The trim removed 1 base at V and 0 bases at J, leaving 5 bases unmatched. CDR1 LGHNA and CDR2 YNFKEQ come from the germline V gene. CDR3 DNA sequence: TGTGCCAGCAGCCAAGTAGGTGGGGGGGCGAACACCGGGGAGCTGTTTTTT. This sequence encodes CASSQVGGGANTGELFF.